One sample yielded the 27 T cell receptor beta chains listed below, sequenced in a study of identical twins. TCRdb redid the calling of the 5' RACE reads with MiXCR, one entry per CDR3 protein. The sample holds around 480,000 distinct CDR3 sequences; approximately 14% are singletons and the top ten take approximately 0.98%. A further study also used this sample, focusing on yellow fever vaccine responses in identical twins.

Sequenced material: CD4+ T cells sorted from blood. These receptors all stem from a woman between 18 and 29 years old in good health.

The chain carries TRBV28 and TRBJ2-7; D gene ambiguous. Germline V gene data show CDR1 as MDHEN and CDR2 as SYDVKM. With 7 bases removed from V and 5 bases from J, the gap between germline ends came to 18 bases. This CDR3 region has 14 residues. CDR3 nucleotide sequence: TGTGCCAGCACCCCCTTCAAGGGTCCGCACGAGCAGTACTTC. This gives the protein CASTPFKGPHEQYF.

This clonotype has only a few counts. CDR3 DNA: TGTGCCACCAGTGATTTAAGTCAGGGGATCACCGGGGAGCTGTTTTTT. Translation gives CATSDLSQGITGELFF. The chain carries TRBV24-1 and TRBJ2-2; TRBD1 is a possible D gene (6 bases). The CDR3 covers 16 residues. V was shortened by 1 base and J by 4 bases, with 12 bases between the two germline ends. Germline V gene sequence: CDR1 KGHDR, CDR2 SFDVKD.

The chain uses TRBV28 and TRBJ2-2, with 11 positions matching TRBD2. The germline V gene encodes CDR1 MDHEN and CDR2 SYDVKM. V was clipped by 4 bases and J by 7 bases; unmatched bases: 8. This CDR3 contains 16 residues. The CDR3 loop reads CASSSALAGVVGELFF. The CDR3 nucleotides read TGTGCCAGCAGTTCTGCACTAGCGGGAGTGGTCGGGGAGCTGTTTTTT.

There are a few counts of this clonotype. The J gene is TRBJ2-1, the V gene TRBV2; TRBD2 matches at 12 bases. Trimming removed 2 bases from V and 8 bases from J; junction bases left unmatched: 13. This CDR3 has 18 amino acids. Germline-derived CDR1 and CDR2 are SNHLY and FYNNEI. CDR3 in amino acids: CASSERTQLAGGFYEQFF. DNA for the CDR3: TGTGCCAGCAGTGAACGAACTCAACTAGCGGGAGGTTTTTATGAGCAGTTCTTC.

In this sample, this clonotype turned up many times. The chain joins TRBV7-2 to TRBJ2-7; TRBD1 matches 7 bases. The CDR3 length is 16 residues. V trimming: 6 bases; J trimming: 4 bases; junction bases outside the gene matches: 15. Per the germline V gene, CDR1 is SGHTA and CDR2 is FQGNSA. This CDR3 is CASSPSGQTTLYEQYF. CDR3 bases: TGTGCCAGCAGTCCCTCGGGACAGACTACCCTTTACGAGCAGTACTTC. Full variable domain (rest looked up from reference TRBV7-2 and TRBJ2-7): GAGVSQSPSNKVTEKGKDVELRCDPISGHTALYWYRQSLGQGLEFLIYFQGNSAPDKSGLPSDRFSAERTGGSVSTLTIQRTQQEDSAVYLCASSPSGQTTLYEQYFGPGTRLTVT.

The rearrangement joins TRBV25-1 to TRBJ2-1; no clear D gene. Trimming removed 7 bases at V and 0 bases at J, with 16 bases between. The length of the CDR3 is 16 residues. Germline values: CDR1 MGHDK, CDR2 SYGVNS. The CDR3 DNA sequence: TGTGCCAGCAAGGATGAAGGCCGCAGCTCCTACAATGAGCAGTTCTTC. Translated: CASKDEGRSSYNEQFF.

The chain carries TRBV29-1 and TRBJ2-5; D not resolved. Germline CDR1 reads SQVTM; CDR2 reads ANQGSEA. The CDR3 spans 10 residues. V lost 1 base, J lost 9 bases, and 6 bases lay in between. Written as DNA, the CDR3 is TGCAGCGTTGAAGGGAAGCCCCAGTACTTC. Amino acid sequence: CSVEGKPQYF.

There are many counts of this clonotype. The V and J genes are TRBV7-2 and TRBJ1-1; D remains ambiguous. Trimming shortened V by 5 bases and J by 0 bases, and 10 bases separated the two germline ends. The germline CDR1 and CDR2 sequences are SGHTA and FQGNSA. This CDR3 is built from 14 residues. The CDR3 region is CASSPEFMNTEAFF. Written as DNA, the CDR3 is TGTGCCAGCAGCCCCGAGTTCATGAACACTGAAGCTTTCTTT. The whole variable domain, filled in from reference TRBV7-2 and TRBJ1-1, reads GAGVSQSPSNKVTEKGKDVELRCDPISGHTALYWYRQSLGQGLEFLIYFQGNSAPDKSGLPSDRFSAERTGGSVSTLTIQRTQQEDSAVYLCASSPEFMNTEAFFGQGTRLTVV.

The CDR3 loop reads CSASPGSPGELFF. CDR3 DNA: TGCAGTGCTTCCCCGGGTTCCCCCGGGGAGCTGTTTTTT. The genes are TRBV20-1 and TRBJ2-2; D is undetermined. V was cut by 5 bases and J by 6 bases, with 13 bases left in between. The V gene's germline CDR1 is DFQATT and CDR2 SNEGSKA (reference sequence). There are 13 residues in the CDR3.

The table lists this clonotype with a few counts. The chain carries TRBV12-3 or TRBV12-4 and TRBJ1-1; 8 nucleotides match TRBD1. V lost 7 bases to trimming and J lost 1 base; unmatched junction nucleotides: 17. CDR3 length equals 18 residues. This CDR3 is CASILLRTGLGQNTEAFF. The CDR3 nucleotides read TGTGCCAGCATCCTTTTACGGACAGGGCTTGGACAGAACACTGAAGCTTTCTTT.

This clonotype turned up a few times. This rearrangement joins TRBV20-1 to TRBJ2-5; 8 bases map to TRBD2. Germline lookup yields CDR1 DFQATT and CDR2 SNEGSKA (reference sequence). The CDR3 totals 14 residues. The J segment lost 4 bases and the V segment lost 7 bases, leaving 11 bases of the junction unmatched. The CDR3 region is CSVLSGSSLETQYF. In nucleotides, the CDR3 is TGCAGTGTTTTGAGCGGGAGCTCTTTAGAGACCCAGTACTTC.

In its sample, this clonotype was seen many times. An end of the junction does not agree with germline; a read error may underlie this. The V and J genes are TRBV4-1 and TRBJ2-3, with no clear D. CDR3 size: 13 residues. Germline CDR1 and CDR2: MGHRA and YSYEKL. The CDR3 sequence: CASSQISTDTQYF. In DNA, the CDR3 is TGTGCCAGCAGCCAGATAAGCACAGATACGCAGTATTTT.

This clonotype was counted a single time. The chain uses TRBV4-1 and TRBJ2-5; 7 positions agree with TRBD2. The CDR3 extends over 17 amino acids. Germline V gene sequence: CDR1 MGHRA, CDR2 YSYEKL. V was clipped by 0 bases and J by 1 base; unmatched bases: 8. Here the CDR3 DNA reads TGCGCCAGCAGCCAAGATGTCGGGGGAGGGATCCAAGAGACCCAGTACTTC. Translation gives CASSQDVGGGIQETQYF.

The genes are TRBV29-1 and TRBJ2-7; the D gene is possibly TRBD1 (5 bases). Germline V lookup: CDR1 SQVTM, CDR2 ANQGSEA. The CDR3 contains 15 residues. The V and J ends lost 6 bases and 2 bases respectively, with 20 bases between them. The CDR3 DNA is TGCAGCGTCTCTAGACCCCCCTGGGGCACCTACGAGCAGTACTTC. Amino acids: CSVSRPPWGTYEQYF.

This clonotype was observed a handful of times. V is TRBV20-1 and J is TRBJ2-3, with 7 bases identical to TRBD2. CDR3 length equals 16 residues. J lost 1 base, V lost 0 bases, and 7 bases had no gene match. The germline CDR1 and CDR2 sequences are DFQATT and SNEGSKA (reference sequence). This chain's CDR3 is CSARDRRSGGTDTQYF. The CDR3 bases are TGCAGTGCTAGAGATCGCCGGAGCGGGGGCACAGATACGCAGTATTTT.

The chain is built from TRBV12-3 or TRBV12-4 and TRBJ2-5, with a possible D match to TRBD2 (5 bases). Trimming shortened V by 3 bases and J by 1 base, and 18 bases separated the two germline ends. The CDR3 runs to 17 residues. For the CDR3, the DNA is TGTGCCAGCAGTTTGTCCGGTGAGGGAAGGCTCCAAGAGACCCAGTACTTC. As protein: CASSLSGEGRLQETQYF.

The genes are TRBV19 and TRBJ2-7, with D hard to call. The CDR3 is made up of 12 amino acids. The germline CDR1 and CDR2 sequences are LNHDA and SQIVND (reference sequence). Between the trimmed V and J ends, which lost 5 bases and 5 bases, there was a span of 10 bases. The CDR3 nucleotides read TGTGCCAGTAGTGAAAGTCGCCACGAGCAGTACTTC. It is translated as CASSESRHEQYF.

The V gene is TRBV6-5, the J gene TRBJ1-2; D perhaps matches TRBD1 (6 bases). Germline V gene data show CDR1 as MNHEY and CDR2 as SVGAGI. This CDR3 comprises 14 residues. Trimming removed 9 bases at V and 3 bases at J, with 17 bases between. CDR3 coding DNA: TGTGCCAGTCGAATGTCAGGGGCTGACTATGGCTACACCTTC. It codes for CASRMSGADYGYTF.

This clonotype turned up a few times. The V and J genes are TRBV30 and TRBJ1-2, with D perhaps TRBD1 (6 bases). Germline assignment: CDR1 GTSNPN and CDR2 SVGIG (reference sequence). The CDR3 covers 16 residues. V dropped 4 bases and J dropped 8 bases, with 26 bases sitting between them. The chain's CDR3 is CAWTRPLTGPRPGYTF. The CDR3 nucleotides are TGTGCCTGGACCCGACCTCTGACAGGTCCTCGGCCAGGCTACACCTTC.

The chain recombines TRBV20-1 with TRBJ2-1, with no clear D. Germline V gene sequence: CDR1 DFQATT, CDR2 SNEGSKA (reference sequence). Trimming stripped 0 bases from V and 0 bases from J, with 12 bases between. CDR3 length: 16 amino acids. This CDR3 is CSARDLQANSYNEQFF. As DNA, the CDR3 is TGCAGTGCTAGAGATCTCCAGGCGAACTCCTACAATGAGCAGTTCTTC.

This clonotype occurred once. The genes are TRBV2 and TRBJ2-7; D is ambiguous. Per germline, CDR1 SNHLY and CDR2 FYNNEI. The CDR3 loop spans 14 amino acids. The V end was cut by 4 bases, the J end by 1 base, with 11 bases between. In nucleotides, the CDR3 is TGTGCCAGCAGTGTTTTACAATTATCCTACGAGCAGTACTTC. Translating it yields CASSVLQLSYEQYF.

J is TRBJ1-2 and V is TRBV19; D uncertain. The V and J ends lost 5 bases and 4 bases respectively, with 11 bases between them. Germline assignment: CDR1 LNHDA and CDR2 SQIVND (reference sequence). The length of the CDR3 is 13 residues. The CDR3 bases are TGTGCCAGTAGTCCTAAGTGGGGCTATGGCTACACCTTC. Its translation: CASSPKWGYGYTF.

This clonotype has only a few counts. The J gene is TRBJ2-7, the V gene TRBV29-1, with TRBD1 identical over 8 bases. From germline, CDR1 is SQVTM and CDR2 ANQGSEA. This CDR3 comprises 14 residues. With V trimmed by 3 bases and J by 3 bases, 7 bases remained unmatched. Here the CDR3 reads CSVELTGGSYEQYF. In nucleotides, the CDR3 is TGCAGCGTTGAGCTCACAGGGGGTAGCTACGAGCAGTACTTC.

The rearrangement links TRBV27 to TRBJ2-2; 8 positions agree with TRBD2. The V segment lost 8 bases and the J segment 6 bases; nucleotides outside the gene matches: 14. CDR3 size: 16 residues. Germline loops: CDR1 MNHEY, CDR2 SMNVEV (reference sequence). In DNA, the CDR3 is TGTGCCAGCTCCGAGGGGGGACTAGTTGTTTCCGGGGAGCTGTTTTTT. This encodes CASSEGGLVVSGELFF.

The chain is built from TRBV7-2 and TRBJ2-3; D not certain. Trimming stripped 6 bases from V and 7 bases from J, with 14 bases between. CDR1 and CDR2 from the germline V gene are SGHTA and FQGNSA. The CDR3 consists of 13 residues. In nucleotides, the CDR3 is TGTGCCAGCAGGGTCCCAGGAAACCATACGCAGTATTTT. It specifies CASRVPGNHTQYF.

The gene calls are TRBV30 and TRBJ2-3, with TRBD2 matching 16 bases. With V trimmed by 6 bases and J by 3 bases, 12 bases remained unmatched. Germline values: CDR1 GTSNPN, CDR2 SVGIG (reference sequence). This CDR3 spans 18 amino acids. CDR3 DNA: TGTGCCTGCCCGGGACTAGCGGGAGGGCCCTCGAGGACAGATACGCAGTATTTT. Translating gives CACPGLAGGPSRTDTQYF.

Only a few counts were recorded for this clonotype. V gene TRBV11-2 combines with J gene TRBJ1-1; 8 nucleotides line up with TRBD1. Trimming cost V 5 bases and J 6 bases; bases outside gene matches: 5. Per the germline V gene, CDR1 is SGHAT and CDR2 is FQNNGV. The CDR3 is 13 amino acids. The CDR3 loop reads CASSQSQGAEAFF. DNA for the CDR3: TGTGCCAGCAGCCAATCACAGGGGGCTGAAGCTTTCTTT.